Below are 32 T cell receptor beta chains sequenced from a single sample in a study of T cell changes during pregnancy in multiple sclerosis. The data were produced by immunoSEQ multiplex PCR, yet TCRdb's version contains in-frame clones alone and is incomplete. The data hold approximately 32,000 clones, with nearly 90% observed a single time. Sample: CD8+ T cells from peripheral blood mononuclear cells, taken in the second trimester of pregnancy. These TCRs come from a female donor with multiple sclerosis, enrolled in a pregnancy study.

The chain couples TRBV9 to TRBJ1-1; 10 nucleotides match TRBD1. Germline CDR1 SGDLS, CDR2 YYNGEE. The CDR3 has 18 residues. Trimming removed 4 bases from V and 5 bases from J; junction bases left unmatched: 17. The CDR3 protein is CASSPRYSGTGEKTEAFF. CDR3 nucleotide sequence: TGTGCCAGCAGCCCTCGCTATAGTGGGACAGGGGAGAAGACTGAAGCTTTCTTT.

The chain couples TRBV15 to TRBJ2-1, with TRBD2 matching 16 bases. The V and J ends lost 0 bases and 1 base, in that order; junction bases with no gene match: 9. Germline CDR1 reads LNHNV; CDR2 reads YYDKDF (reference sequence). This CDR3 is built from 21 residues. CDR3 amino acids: CATSRDWGTSGGAESYNEQFF. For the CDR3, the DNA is TGTGCCACCAGCAGAGATTGGGGGACTAGCGGGGGGGCCGAATCCTACAATGAGCAGTTCTTC.

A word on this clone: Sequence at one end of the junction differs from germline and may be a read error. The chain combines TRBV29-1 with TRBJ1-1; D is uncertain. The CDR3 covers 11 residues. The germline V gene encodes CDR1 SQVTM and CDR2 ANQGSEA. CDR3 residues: CSVRKATKAFF. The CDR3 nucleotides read TGCAGCGTTCGGAAGGCCACTAAAGCTTTCTTT.

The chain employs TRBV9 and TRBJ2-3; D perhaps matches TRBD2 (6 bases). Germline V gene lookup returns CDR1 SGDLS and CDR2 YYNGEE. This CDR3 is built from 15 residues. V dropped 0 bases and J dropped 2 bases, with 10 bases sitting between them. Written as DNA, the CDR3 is TGTGCCAGCAGCGTAGGCGGGGCGATCACAGATACGCAGTATTTT. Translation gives CASSVGGAITDTQYF. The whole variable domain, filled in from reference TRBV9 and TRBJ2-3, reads DSGVTQTPKHLITATGQRVTLRCSPRSGDLSVYWYQQSLDQGLQFLIQYYNGEERAKGNILERFSAQQFPDLHSELNLSSLELGDSALYFCASSVGGAITDTQYFGPGTRLTVL.

Here the CDR3 reads CASSARTGRYEQYF. The CDR3 DNA follows: TGTGCCAGCAGTGCACGGACAGGGCGCTACGAGCAGTACTTC. The V and J genes are TRBV6-1 and TRBJ2-7, with TRBD1 matching 8 bases. The CDR3 is 14 amino acids. Germline trimming cut 4 bases from V and 3 bases from J; bases unmatched to any gene: 5. Germline V gene data show CDR1 as MNHNS and CDR2 as SASEGT.

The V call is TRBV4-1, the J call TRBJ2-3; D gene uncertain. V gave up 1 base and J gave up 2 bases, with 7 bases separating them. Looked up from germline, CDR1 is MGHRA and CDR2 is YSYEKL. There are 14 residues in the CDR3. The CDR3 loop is CASSQANPTDTQYF. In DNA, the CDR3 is TGCGCCAGCAGCCAAGCTAACCCCACAGATACGCAGTATTTT.

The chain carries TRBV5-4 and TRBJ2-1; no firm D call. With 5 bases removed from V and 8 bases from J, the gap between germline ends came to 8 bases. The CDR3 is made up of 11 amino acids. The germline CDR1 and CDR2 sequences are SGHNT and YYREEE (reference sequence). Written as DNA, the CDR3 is TGTGCCAGCAGGAGAGCCGATGAGCAGTTCTTC. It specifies CASRRADEQFF.

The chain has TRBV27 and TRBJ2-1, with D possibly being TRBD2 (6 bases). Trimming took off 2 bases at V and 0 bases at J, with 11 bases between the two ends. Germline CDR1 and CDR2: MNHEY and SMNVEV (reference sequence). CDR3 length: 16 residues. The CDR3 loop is CASSLVRGSSYNEQFF. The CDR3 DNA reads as TGTGCCAGCAGTTTAGTTCGGGGGAGCTCCTACAATGAGCAGTTCTTC.

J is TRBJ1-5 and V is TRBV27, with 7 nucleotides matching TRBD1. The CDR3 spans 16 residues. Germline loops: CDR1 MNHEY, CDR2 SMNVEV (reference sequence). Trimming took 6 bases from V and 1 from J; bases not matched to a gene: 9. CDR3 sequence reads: CASSPGQAPSNQPQHF. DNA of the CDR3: TGTGCCAGCAGCCCCGGACAGGCGCCAAGCAATCAGCCCCAGCATTTT.

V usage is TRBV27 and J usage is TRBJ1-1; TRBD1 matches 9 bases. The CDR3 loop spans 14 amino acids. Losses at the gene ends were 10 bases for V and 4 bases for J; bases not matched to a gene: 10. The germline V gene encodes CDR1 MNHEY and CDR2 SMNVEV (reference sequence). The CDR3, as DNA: TGTGCCACCTTAACCGGGACAGGGTTCACTGAAGCTTTCTTT. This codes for CATLTGTGFTEAFF.

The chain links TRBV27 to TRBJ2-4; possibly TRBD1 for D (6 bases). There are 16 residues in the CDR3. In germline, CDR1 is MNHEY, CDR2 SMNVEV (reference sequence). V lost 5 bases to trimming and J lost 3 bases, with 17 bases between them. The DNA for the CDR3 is TGTGCCAGCAGTACCCAACAGGGATTAGGCAAAAACATTCAGTACTTC. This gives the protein CASSTQQGLGKNIQYF.

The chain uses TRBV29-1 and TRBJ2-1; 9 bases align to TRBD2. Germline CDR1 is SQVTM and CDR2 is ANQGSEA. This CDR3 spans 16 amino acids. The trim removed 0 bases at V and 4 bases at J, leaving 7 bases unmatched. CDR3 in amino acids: CSVEDQGGGAYNEQFF. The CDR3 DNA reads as TGCAGCGTTGAAGATCAAGGCGGGGGGGCTTACAATGAGCAGTTCTTC.

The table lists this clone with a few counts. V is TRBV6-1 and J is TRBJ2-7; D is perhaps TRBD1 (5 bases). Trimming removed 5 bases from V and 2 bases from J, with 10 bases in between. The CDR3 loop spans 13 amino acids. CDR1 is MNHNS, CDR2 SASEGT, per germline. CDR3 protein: CASSIDSTYEQYF. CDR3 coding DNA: TGTGCCAGCAGTATCGACAGCACCTACGAGCAGTACTTC.

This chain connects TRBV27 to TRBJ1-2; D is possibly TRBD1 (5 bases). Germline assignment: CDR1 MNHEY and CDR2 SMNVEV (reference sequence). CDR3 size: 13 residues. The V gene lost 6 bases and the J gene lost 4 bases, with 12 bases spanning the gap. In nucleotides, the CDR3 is TGTGCCAGCAGCCAGGGACTCCTCTATGGCTACACCTTC. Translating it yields CASSQGLLYGYTF.

CDR3 residues: CASDGGGADTDTQYF. In DNA, the CDR3 is TGTGCCAGCGATGGCGGGGGGGCCGACACAGATACGCAGTATTTT. The rearrangement links TRBV2 to TRBJ2-3; 9 positions agree with TRBD2. V lost 8 bases, J lost 2 bases, and 8 bases stayed unmatched. Germline lookup yields CDR1 SNHLY and CDR2 FYNNEI. The CDR3 is made up of 15 amino acids. The whole variable domain, remainder taken from reference TRBV2 and TRBJ2-3, is EPEVTQTPSHQVTQMGQEVILRCVPISNHLYFYWYRQILGQKVEFLVSFYNNEISEKSEIFDDQFSVERPDGSNFTLKIRSTKLEDSAMYFCASDGGGADTDTQYFGPGTRLTVL.

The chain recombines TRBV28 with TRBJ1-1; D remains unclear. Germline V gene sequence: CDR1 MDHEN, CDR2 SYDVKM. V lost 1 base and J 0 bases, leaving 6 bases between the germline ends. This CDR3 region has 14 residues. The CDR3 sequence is CASSLSQVNTEAFF. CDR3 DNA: TGTGCCAGCAGTTTATCCCAGGTGAACACTGAAGCTTTCTTT. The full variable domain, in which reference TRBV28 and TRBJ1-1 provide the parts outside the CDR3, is DVKVTQSSRYLVKRTGEKVFLECVQDMDHENMFWYRQDPGLGLRLIYFSYDVKMKEKGDIPEGYSVSREKKERFSLILESASTNQTSMYLCASSLSQVNTEAFFGQGTRLTVV.

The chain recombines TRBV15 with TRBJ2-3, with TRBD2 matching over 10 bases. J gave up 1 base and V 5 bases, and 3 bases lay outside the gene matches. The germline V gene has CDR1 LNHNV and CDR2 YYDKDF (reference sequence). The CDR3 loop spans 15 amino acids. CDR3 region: CATSGGLAGTDTQYF. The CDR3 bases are TGTGCCACCAGCGGCGGACTAGCGGGCACAGATACGCAGTATTTT.

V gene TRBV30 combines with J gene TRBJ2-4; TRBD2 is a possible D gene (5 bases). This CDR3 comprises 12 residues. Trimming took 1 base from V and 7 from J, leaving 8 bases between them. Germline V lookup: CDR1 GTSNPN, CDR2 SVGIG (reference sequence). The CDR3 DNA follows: TGTGCCTGGAGTGGAGGCGGGAACATTCAGTACTTC. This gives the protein CAWSGGGNIQYF.

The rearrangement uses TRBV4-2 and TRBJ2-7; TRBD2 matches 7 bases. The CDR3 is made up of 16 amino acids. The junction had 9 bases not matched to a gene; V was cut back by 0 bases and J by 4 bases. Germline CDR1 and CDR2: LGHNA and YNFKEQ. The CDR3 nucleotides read TGTGCCAGCAGCCAAGATCCGGGAGGAGGGACTTACGAGCAGTACTTC. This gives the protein CASSQDPGGGTYEQYF.

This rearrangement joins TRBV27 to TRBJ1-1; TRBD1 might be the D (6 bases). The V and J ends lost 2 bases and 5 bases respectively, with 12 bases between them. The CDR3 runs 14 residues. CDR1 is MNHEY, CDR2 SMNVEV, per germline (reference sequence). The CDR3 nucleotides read TGTGCCAGCAGTTTAAGCCGGCAGGGGACTGAAGCTTTCTTT. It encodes CASSLSRQGTEAFF.

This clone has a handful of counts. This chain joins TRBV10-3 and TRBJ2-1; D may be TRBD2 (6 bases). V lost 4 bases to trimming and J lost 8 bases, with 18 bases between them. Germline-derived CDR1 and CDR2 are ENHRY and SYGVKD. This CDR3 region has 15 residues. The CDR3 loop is CAISGVAASGDEQFF. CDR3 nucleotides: TGTGCCATCAGTGGAGTAGCGGCCTCCGGGGATGAGCAGTTCTTC.

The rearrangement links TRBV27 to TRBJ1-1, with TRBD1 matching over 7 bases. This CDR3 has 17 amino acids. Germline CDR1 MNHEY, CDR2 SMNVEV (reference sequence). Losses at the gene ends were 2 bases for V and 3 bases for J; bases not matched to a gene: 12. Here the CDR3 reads CASSLRRGRGRYTEAFF. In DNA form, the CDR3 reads TGTGCCAGCAGTTTAAGAAGGGGGCGCGGTCGGTACACTGAAGCTTTCTTT.

The CDR3 DNA is TGTGCCAGCAGTTTCGAGACAGGGGGGAATGAGCAGTTCTTC. Translated, it gives CASSFETGGNEQFF. This chain uses TRBV28 with TRBJ2-1; 9 nucleotides match TRBD1. After removal of 3 bases from V and 7 bases from J, the junction contained 4 bases not matched to a gene. This CDR3 is built from 14 residues. Germline assignment: CDR1 MDHEN and CDR2 SYDVKM.

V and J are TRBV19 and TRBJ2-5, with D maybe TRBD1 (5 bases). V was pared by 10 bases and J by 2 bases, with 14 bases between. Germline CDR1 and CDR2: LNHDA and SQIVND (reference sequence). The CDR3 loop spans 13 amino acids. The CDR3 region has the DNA TGTGCCACCCAGGGCCTTCATCAAGAGACCCAGTACTTC. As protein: CATQGLHQETQYF.

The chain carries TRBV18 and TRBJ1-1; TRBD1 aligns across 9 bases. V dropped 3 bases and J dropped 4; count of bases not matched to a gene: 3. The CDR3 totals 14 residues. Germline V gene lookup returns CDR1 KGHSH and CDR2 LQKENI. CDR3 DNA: TGTGCCAGCTCACCGGGACAGGGTGGCACTGAAGCTTTCTTT. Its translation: CASSPGQGGTEAFF.

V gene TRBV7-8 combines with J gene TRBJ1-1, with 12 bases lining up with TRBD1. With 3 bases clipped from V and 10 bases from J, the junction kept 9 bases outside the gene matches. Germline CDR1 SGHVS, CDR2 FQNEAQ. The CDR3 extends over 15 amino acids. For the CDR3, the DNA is TGTGCCAGCAGCTTTAGGCCGGGACAGGGGGCTGTAGCTTTCTTT. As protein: CASSFRPGQGAVAFF.

The CDR3 bases are TGTGCCAGTAACGAGGGGGGTGCGGGAGCCATTTACAATGAGCAGTTCTTC. Its translation: CASNEGGAGAIYNEQFF. This chain uses TRBV19 with TRBJ2-1; TRBD2 is a possible D gene (7 bases). Germline V gene data show CDR1 as LNHDA and CDR2 as SQIVND (reference sequence). V lost 7 bases and J 4 bases, leaving 23 bases between the germline ends. The CDR3 contains 17 residues. Full variable domain (outside the CDR3, taken from reference TRBV19 and TRBJ2-1): DGGITQSPKYLFRKEGQNVTLSCEQNLNHDAMYWYRQDPGQGLRLIYYSQIVNDFQKGDIAEGYSVSREKKESFPLTVTSAQKNPTAFYLCASNEGGAGAIYNEQFFGPGTRLTVL.

This chain's CDR3 is CATSIGRGKTQYF. Here the CDR3 DNA reads TGTGCCACCAGCATAGGTCGGGGAAAGACCCAGTACTTC. The genes are TRBV15 and TRBJ2-5; possibly TRBD2 for D (5 bases). The germline gives CDR1 LNHNV, CDR2 YYDKDF (reference sequence). This CDR3 contains 13 residues. Trimming took 4 bases from V and 6 from J, leaving 12 bases between them.

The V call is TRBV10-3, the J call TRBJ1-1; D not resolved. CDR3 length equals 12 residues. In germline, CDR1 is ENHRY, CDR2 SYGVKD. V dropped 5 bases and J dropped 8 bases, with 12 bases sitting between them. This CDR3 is CAISRAGTEAFF. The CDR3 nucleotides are TGTGCCATCAGTAGAGCGGGAACCGAAGCTTTCTTT.

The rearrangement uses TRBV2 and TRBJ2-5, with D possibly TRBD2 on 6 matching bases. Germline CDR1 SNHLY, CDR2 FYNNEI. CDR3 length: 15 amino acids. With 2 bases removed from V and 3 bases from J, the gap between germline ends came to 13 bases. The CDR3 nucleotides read TGTGCCAGCAGTGAACTGACTAGACCCAAAGAGACCCAGTACTTC. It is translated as CASSELTRPKETQYF.

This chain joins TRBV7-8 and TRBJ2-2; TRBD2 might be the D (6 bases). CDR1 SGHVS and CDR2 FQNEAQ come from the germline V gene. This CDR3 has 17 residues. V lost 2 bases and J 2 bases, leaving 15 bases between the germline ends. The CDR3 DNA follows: TGTGCCAGCAGCTTATTGGCAGGGACTCAAAACACCGGGGAGCTGTTTTTT. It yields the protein CASSLLAGTQNTGELFF.

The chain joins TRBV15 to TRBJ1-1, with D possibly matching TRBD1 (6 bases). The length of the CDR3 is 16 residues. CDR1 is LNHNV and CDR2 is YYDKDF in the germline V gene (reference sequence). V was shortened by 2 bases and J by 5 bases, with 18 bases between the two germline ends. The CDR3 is CATSRPVGGAGTEAFF. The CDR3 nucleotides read TGTGCCACCAGCAGACCCGTCGGGGGGGCCGGGACTGAAGCTTTCTTT.